This T cell receptor (beta chain) originates from a study of vaccination and CD4 T cells after COVID-19. Study context: Investigators drew the post-COVID samples a median around 93 days after diagnosis, with a range of 35 to 161. Cells were stimulated with overlapping spike peptide pools from SARS-CoV-2, HCoV-NL63, HCoV-OC43 and HCoV-229E.

As for treatment: roughly ten-day PBMC culture with coronavirus spike peptide pools or control peptides (ViraFEST assay). With peptide pools, ViraFEST first expanded antigen-specific T cells and afterwards sequenced their TCRs. Both day 3 and day 7 involved replacing half of the medium with fresh IL-2 medium. The V gene's germline CDR1 is SGHTA and CDR2 FQGTGA. The CDR3 loop spans 16 amino acids. Trimming removed 4 bases from V and 0 bases from J, with 12 bases in between. Sequenced with the Oncomine TCR Beta short-read assay was DNA taken from cultured CD4+ T cells. From the PCR reads, TCRdb called clonotypes with MiXCR, one entry per CDR3 protein. The repertoire includes 15,000 to 20,000 distinct CDR3 sequences, approximately 40% of them detected once, and under 15% sits in the top ten. About this clonotype: Its antigen is not identified.

This rearrangement joins TRBV7-3 to TRBJ2-2; the D is unclear. The TCR originated in a human donor who had recovered from COVID-19. Sequencing used CD4+ T cells from blood, cultured in vitro. The CDR3 sequence is CASSYQNFANTGELFF. CDR3 DNA: TGTGCCAGCAGCTATCAGAATTTCGCGAACACCGGGGAGCTGTTTTTT.